This TCR beta chain comes out of a study of blood T cell repertoires in COVID-19. Per the original methods: Estimated nucleated cell counts came from reference gene primer amplification. Method: immunoSEQ multiplex PCR; TCRdb's copy keeps in-frame clones and lacks some. That table is the source of V, J and clone size, and D and trimming were worked out from the DNA. The sample lists 200,000 to 250,000 clones, roughly nine tenths occurring once. The clonotype was recovered from a woman between 45 and 60 years old in a cohort exposed to, infected with or recovered from COVID-19 (not recorded which). Sequenced sample: PBMCs or T cells enriched from blood (not recorded which).

The CDR3 protein is CASSQVVAGGRNTQYF. Here the CDR3 DNA reads TGTGCCAGCAGCCAAGTGGTAGCGGGGGGGCGAAATACGCAGTATTTT. The chain carries TRBV4-2 and TRBJ2-3; 11 bases align to TRBD2. The CDR3 is 16 residues long. V dropped 1 base and J dropped 7; count of bases not matched to a gene: 7. Germline lookup yields CDR1 LGHNA and CDR2 YNFKEQ.